Listed below are T cell receptor beta chains from one sample, sequenced in a study of T cells in Graves' hyperthyroidism and ophthalmopathy. TCRdb fed the multiplex PCR reads into MiXCR, producing one record per CDR3 protein. Of about 400,000 distinct CDR3 sequences listed, 13% are singletons. Material for sequencing was blood. All receptors derive from a young woman with Graves' hyperthyroidism. Both conserved end residues are part of each CDR3. A D gene is named only where the DNA matches it firmly. A clone size is listed for some rows: how often the clone was seen (once, few, many), or a class if it is expanded.

v_call	j_call	d_call	clone_size	cdr3_nt	cdr3_aa
TRBV7-8	TRBJ1-1	.	many	TGTGCCAGCAGCTTAGGCGCGAGGGATCGTGAAACTGAAGCTTTCTTT	CASSLGARDRETEAFF
TRBV9	TRBJ1-2	.	many	TGTGCCAGCAGCGTAGGATGGAGTGGGCAGGCCTATGGCTACACCTTC	CASSVGWSGQAYGYTF
TRBV28	TRBJ1-1	.	many	TGTGCCAGCAGCGACTCCGGTTTAGGCGCGGAGAACACTGAAGCTTTCTTT	CASSDSGLGAENTEAFF
TRBV7-2	TRBJ1-1	.	many	TGTGCCAGCAGCATTGACAGAGGATCCACTGAAGCTTTCTTT	CASSIDRGSTEAFF
TRBV12-3/TRBV12-4	TRBJ2-7	.	few	TGTGCCAGCAGTAACGATCTCACGGGGGAGCAGTACTTC	CASSNDLTGEQYF
TRBV3-1	TRBJ1-1	TRBD1	many	TGTGCCAGCAGCCAACAGGGGGCAAACACTGAAGCTTTCTTT	CASSQQGANTEAFF
TRBV28	TRBJ2-7	.	many	TGTGCCAGCAGTACCCTGGACGGAACTGCCTACGAGCAGTACTTC	CASSTLDGTAYEQYF
TRBV6-2/TRBV6-3	TRBJ1-5	TRBD1	many	TGTGCCAGCAATGAGGGGGCTGCAATCAGCCCTCAGCATTTT	CASNEGAAISPQHF
TRBV11-2	TRBJ2-5	.	.	TGTGCCAGCAGTGAAGCGGAGGGGGGGGGTCAGGAATGGACCCAGTACTTC	CASSEAEGGGQEWTQYF
TRBV28	TRBJ2-7	.	many	TGTGCCAGCAGCTCCGGGATCTACGAGCAGTACTTC	CASSSGIYEQYF
TRBV20-1	TRBJ2-7	TRBD2	many	TGCAGTGCTAGAGGGACTAGCAACGAGCAGTACTTC	CSARGTSNEQYF
TRBV28	TRBJ2-2	TRBD2	many	TGTGCCAGCAGTTTGCGGGGGGCGCCCGGGGAGCTGTTTTTT	CASSLRGAPGELFF